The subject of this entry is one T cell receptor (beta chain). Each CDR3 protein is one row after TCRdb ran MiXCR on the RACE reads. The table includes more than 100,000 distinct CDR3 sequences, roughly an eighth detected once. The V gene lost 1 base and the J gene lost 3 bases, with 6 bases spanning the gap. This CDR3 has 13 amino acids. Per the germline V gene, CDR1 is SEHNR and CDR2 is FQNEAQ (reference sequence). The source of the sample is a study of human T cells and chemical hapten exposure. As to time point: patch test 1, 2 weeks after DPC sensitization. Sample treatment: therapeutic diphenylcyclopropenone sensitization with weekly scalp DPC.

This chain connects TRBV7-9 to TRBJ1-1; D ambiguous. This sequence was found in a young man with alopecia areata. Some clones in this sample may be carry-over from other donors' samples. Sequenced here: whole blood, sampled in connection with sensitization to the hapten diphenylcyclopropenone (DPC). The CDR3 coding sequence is TGTGCCAGCAGCTTAGGGCAGTACACTGAAGCTTTCTTT. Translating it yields CASSLGQYTEAFF.